This TCR beta chain was observed in a study of T cells in Graves' hyperthyroidism and ophthalmopathy. This clonotype was detected ten times or more. As yet, its antigen is unknown. Patients were aged 18 to 65, had disease duration under 2 months, and had newly diagnosed hyperthyroidism. For the diagnoses, clinical symptoms, serum thyroxine and TRAb, thyroid ultrasound and orbital computed tomography were used. The TCR beta CDR3 regions underwent amplification using RNA transcripts as the source. HTBI primers drove first-round RT-PCR of the TCR CDR3. TCRdb used MiXCR to reprocess the multiplex PCR reads, holding one entry per CDR3 protein. The sample shows approximately 300,000 distinct CDR3 sequences, approximately 16% of them seen only once. V was trimmed by 5 bases and J by 3 bases, leaving 4 bases between them. Germline CDR1 is SNHLY and CDR2 is FYNNEI. The CDR3 is made up of 11 amino acids. Study conclusions and caveats: Through a model of 13 V-J features, ophthalmopathy was separated from stable hyperthyroidism. Blood samples included most of the expanded thyroid clonotypes exceeding 0.001.

Material: blood. The chain joins TRBV2 to TRBJ1-1; D remains unclear. The sequence was collected from a man aged 25 to 40 with Graves' hyperthyroidism. This CDR3 is CASSFYTEAFF. DNA of the CDR3: TGTGCCAGCAGTTTCTACACTGAAGCTTTCTTT.